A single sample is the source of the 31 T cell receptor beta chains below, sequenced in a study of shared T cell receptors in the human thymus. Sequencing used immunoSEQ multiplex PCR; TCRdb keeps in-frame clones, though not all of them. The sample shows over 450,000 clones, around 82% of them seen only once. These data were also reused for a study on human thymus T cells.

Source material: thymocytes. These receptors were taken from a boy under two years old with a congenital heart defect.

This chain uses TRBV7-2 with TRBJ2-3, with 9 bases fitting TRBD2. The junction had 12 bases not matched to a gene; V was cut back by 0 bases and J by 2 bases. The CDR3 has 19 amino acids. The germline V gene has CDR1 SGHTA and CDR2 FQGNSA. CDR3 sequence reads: CASSLANKREALTTDTQYF. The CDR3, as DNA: TGTGCCAGCAGCTTAGCGAACAAGCGGGAGGCTCTCACCACAGATACGCAGTATTTT. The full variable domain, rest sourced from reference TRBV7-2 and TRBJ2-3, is GAGVSQSPSNKVTEKGKDVELRCDPISGHTALYWYRQSLGQGLEFLIYFQGNSAPDKSGLPSDRFSAERTGGSVSTLTIQRTQQEDSAVYLCASSLANKREALTTDTQYFGPGTRLTVL.

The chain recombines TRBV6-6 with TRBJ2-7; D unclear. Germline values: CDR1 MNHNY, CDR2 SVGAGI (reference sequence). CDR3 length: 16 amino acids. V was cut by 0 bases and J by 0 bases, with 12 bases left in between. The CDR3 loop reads CASSYSIEGGSYEQYF. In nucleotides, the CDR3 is TGTGCCAGCAGTTACTCGATTGAAGGCGGCTCCTACGAGCAGTACTTC.

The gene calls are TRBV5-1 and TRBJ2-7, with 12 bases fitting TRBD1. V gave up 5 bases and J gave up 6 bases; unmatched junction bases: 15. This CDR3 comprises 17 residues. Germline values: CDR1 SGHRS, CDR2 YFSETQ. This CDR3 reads CASSSIGTGGELCEQYF. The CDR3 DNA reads TGCGCCAGCAGTTCGATCGGGACAGGGGGCGAATTGTGCGAGCAGTACTTC. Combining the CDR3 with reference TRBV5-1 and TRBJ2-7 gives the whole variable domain KAGVTQTPRYLIKTRGQQVTLSCSPISGHRSVSWYQQTPGQGLQFLFEYFSETQRNKGNFPGRFSGRQFSNSRSEMNVSTLELGDSALYLCASSSIGTGGELCEQYFGPGTRLTVT.

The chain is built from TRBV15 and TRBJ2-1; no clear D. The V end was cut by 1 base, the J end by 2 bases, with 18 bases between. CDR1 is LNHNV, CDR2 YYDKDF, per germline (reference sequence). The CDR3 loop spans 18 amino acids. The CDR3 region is CATSRVVGDYPPYNEQFF. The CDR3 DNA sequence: TGTGCCACCAGCAGAGTTGTGGGCGATTACCCCCCCTACAATGAGCAGTTCTTC. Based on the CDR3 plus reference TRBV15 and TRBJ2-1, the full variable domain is DAMVIQNPRYQVTQFGKPVTLSCSQTLNHNVMYWYQQKSSQAPKLLFHYYDKDFNNEADTPDNFQSRRPNTSFCFLDIRSPGLGDTAMYLCATSRVVGDYPPYNEQFFGPGTRLTVL.

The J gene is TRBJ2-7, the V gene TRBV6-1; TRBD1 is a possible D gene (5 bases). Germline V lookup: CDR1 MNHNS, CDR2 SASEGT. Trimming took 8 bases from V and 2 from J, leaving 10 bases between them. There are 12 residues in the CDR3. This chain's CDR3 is CASQTGPYEQYF. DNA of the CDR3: TGTGCCAGCCAAACAGGTCCCTACGAGCAGTACTTC.

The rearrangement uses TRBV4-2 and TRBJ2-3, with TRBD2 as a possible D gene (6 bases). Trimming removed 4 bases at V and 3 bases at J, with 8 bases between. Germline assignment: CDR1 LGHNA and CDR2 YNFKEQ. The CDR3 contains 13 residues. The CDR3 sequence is CASSPGGTDTQYF. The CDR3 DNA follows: TGTGCCAGCAGCCCCGGAGGGACAGATACGCAGTATTTT.

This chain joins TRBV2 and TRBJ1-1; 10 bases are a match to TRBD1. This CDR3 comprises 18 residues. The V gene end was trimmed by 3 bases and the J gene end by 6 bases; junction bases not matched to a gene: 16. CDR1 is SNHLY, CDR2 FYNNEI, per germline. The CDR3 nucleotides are TGTGCCAGCAGTGACGACGGCAATACCGGGACAGGGGTAGCTGAAGCTTTCTTT. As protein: CASSDDGNTGTGVAEAFF.

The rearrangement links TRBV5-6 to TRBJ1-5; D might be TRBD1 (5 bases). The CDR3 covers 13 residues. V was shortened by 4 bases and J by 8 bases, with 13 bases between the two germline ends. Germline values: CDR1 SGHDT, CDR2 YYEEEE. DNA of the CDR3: TGTGCCAGCAGCCCCGCGGGGCGTGAGCCCCAGCATTTT. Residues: CASSPAGREPQHF.

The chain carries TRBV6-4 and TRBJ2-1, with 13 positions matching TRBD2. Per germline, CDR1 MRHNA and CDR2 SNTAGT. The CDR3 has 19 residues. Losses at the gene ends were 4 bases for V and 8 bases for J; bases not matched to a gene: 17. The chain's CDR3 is CASSAHRRLTSGRIYEQFF. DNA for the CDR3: TGTGCCAGCAGTGCACACCGACGCCTGACTAGCGGGAGGATCTATGAGCAGTTCTTC.

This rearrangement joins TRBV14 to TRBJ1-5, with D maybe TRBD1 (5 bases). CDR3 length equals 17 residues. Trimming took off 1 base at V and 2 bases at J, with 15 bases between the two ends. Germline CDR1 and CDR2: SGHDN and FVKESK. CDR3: CASSQGRGTEGNQPQHF. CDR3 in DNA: TGTGCCAGCAGCCAAGGGAGGGGCACCGAGGGCAATCAGCCCCAGCATTTT.

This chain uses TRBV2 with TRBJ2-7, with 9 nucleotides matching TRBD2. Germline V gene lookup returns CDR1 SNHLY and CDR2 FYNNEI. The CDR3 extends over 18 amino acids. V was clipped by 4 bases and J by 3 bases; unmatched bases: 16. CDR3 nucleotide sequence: TGTGCCAGCAGTGTCTACAGGGTAGCGGGGGCCAGGGTCTACGAGCAGTACTTC. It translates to CASSVYRVAGARVYEQYF.

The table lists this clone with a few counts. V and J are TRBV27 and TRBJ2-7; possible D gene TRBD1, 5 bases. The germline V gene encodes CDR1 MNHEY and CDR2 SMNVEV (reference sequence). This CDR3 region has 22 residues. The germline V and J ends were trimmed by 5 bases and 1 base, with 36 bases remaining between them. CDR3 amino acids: CASSPRINSREGTEYFSYEQYF. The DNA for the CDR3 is TGTGCCAGCAGTCCACGCATCAACTCCAGGGAAGGCACGGAATATTTTTCCTACGAGCAGTACTTC.

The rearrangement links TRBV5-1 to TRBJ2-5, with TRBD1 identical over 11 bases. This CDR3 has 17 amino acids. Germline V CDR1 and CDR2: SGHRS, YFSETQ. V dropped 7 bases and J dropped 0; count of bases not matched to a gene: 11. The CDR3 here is CASRPEGTGGNQETQYF. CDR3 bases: TGCGCCAGCCGGCCTGAGGGGACAGGGGGAAACCAAGAGACCCAGTACTTC.

The CDR3 region has the DNA TGTGCCAGCAGCGCTACCCGGGACAGGGGCCACGAGCAGTACTTC. This translates into CASSATRDRGHEQYF. The chain employs TRBV9 and TRBJ2-7; 10 bases match TRBD1. J was trimmed by 5 bases and V by 3 bases; bases with no gene match: 8. The germline gives CDR1 SGDLS, CDR2 YYNGEE. The CDR3 has 15 amino acids. Combining the CDR3 with reference TRBV9 and TRBJ2-7 gives the whole variable domain DSGVTQTPKHLITATGQRVTLRCSPRSGDLSVYWYQQSLDQGLQFLIQYYNGEERAKGNILERFSAQQFPDLHSELNLSSLELGDSALYFCASSATRDRGHEQYFGPGTRLTVT.

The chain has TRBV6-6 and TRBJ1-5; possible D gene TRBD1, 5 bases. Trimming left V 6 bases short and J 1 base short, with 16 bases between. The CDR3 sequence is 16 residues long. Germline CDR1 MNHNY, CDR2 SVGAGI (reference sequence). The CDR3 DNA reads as TGTGCCAGCAGGACACCCCAGGGAACCAGCAATCAGCCCCAGCATTTT. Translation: CASRTPQGTSNQPQHF.

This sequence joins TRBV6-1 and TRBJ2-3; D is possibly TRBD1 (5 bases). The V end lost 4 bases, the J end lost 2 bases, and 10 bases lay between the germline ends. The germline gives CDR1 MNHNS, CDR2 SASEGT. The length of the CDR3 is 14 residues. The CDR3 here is CASSGWGDTDTQYF. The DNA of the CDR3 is TGTGCCAGCAGTGGTTGGGGCGACACAGATACGCAGTATTTT.

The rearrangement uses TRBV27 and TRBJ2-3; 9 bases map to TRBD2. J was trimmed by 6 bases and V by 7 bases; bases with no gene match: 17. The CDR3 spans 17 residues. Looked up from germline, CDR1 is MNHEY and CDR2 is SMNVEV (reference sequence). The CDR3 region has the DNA TGTGCCAGCACCCCCAGGGAGGCTAGCGGGATCTCTGATACGCAGTATTTT. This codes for CASTPREASGISDTQYF.

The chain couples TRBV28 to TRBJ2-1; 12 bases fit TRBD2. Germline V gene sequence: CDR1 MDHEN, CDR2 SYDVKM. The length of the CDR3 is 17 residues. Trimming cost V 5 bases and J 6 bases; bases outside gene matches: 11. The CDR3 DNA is TGTGCCAGCAGTACCGGGGCTAGCGGGAGGGCCAGCAATGAGCAGTTCTTC. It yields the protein CASSTGASGRASNEQFF.

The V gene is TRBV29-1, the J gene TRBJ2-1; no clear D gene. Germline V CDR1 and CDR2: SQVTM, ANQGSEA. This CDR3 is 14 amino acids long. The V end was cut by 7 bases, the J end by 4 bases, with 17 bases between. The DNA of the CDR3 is TGCAGCGCCGGCCCGATACAGCTTTACAATGAGCAGTTCTTC. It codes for CSAGPIQLYNEQFF.

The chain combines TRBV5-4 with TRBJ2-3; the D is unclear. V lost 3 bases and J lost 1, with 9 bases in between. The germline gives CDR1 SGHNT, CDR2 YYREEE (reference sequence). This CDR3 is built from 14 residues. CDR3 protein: CASSSDAGTDTQYF. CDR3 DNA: TGTGCCAGCAGCTCGGATGCGGGCACAGATACGCAGTATTTT.

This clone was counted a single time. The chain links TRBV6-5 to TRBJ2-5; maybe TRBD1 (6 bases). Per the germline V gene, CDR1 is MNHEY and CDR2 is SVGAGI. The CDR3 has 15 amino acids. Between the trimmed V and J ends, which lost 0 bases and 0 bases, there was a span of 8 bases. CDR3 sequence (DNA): TGTGCCAGCAGTTACTCCGACAGGTACCAAGAGACCCAGTACTTC. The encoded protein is CASSYSDRYQETQYF.

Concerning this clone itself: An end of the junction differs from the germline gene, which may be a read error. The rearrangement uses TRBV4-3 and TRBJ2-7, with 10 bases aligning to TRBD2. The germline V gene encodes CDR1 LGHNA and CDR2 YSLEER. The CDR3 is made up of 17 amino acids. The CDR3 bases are TGCGCCAGCAGCCAAGATCCGGGGCTAGCGGGAGCCTACGAGCGGTACTTC. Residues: CASSQDPGLAGAYERYF.

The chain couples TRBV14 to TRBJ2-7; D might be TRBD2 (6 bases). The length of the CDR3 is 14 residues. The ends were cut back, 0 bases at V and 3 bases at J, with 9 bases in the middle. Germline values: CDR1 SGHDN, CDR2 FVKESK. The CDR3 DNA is TGTGCCAGCAGCCAAGACGCGGGAAACTACGAGCAGTACTTC. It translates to CASSQDAGNYEQYF.

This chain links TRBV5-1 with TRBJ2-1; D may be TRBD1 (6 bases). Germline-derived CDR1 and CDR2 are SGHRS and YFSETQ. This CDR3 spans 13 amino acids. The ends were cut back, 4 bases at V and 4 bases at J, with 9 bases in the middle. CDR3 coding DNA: TGCGCCAGCAGCCAGGGGAGTTACAATGAGCAGTTCTTC. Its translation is CASSQGSYNEQFF.

CDR3 sequence: CAISESQGGTGELFF. The DNA of the CDR3 is TGTGCCATCAGTGAGTCACAGGGTGGCACCGGGGAGCTGTTTTTT. This chain uses TRBV10-3 with TRBJ2-2; perhaps TRBD1 as D (6 bases). CDR1 and CDR2 (germline): ENHRY, SYGVKD. The CDR3 is made up of 15 amino acids. Between the trimmed V and J ends, which lost 0 bases and 4 bases, there was a span of 9 bases.

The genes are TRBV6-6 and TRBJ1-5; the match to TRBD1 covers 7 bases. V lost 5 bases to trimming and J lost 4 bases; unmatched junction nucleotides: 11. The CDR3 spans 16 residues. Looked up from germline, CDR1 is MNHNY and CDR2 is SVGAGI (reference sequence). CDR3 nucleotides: TGTGCCAGCAGTCGAAACCGACAGGGCGGGAATCAGCCCCAGCATTTT. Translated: CASSRNRQGGNQPQHF.

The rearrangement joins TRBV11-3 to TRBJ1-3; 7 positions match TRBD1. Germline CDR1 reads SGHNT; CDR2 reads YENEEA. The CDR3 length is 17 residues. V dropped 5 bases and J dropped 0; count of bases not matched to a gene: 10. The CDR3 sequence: CASSQNRGRYSGNTIYF. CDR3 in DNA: TGTGCCAGCAGCCAAAACAGGGGCCGCTACTCTGGAAACACCATATATTTT.

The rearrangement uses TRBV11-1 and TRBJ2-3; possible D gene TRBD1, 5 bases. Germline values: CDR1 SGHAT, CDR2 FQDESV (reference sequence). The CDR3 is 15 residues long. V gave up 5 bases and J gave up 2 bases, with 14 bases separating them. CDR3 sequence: CASSAGPAITDTQYF. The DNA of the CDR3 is TGTGCCAGCAGCGCAGGGCCAGCTATCACAGATACGCAGTATTTT.

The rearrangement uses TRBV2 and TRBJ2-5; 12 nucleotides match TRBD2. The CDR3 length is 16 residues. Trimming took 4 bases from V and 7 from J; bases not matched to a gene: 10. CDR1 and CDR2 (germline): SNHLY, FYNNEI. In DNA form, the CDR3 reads TGTGCCAGCAGTGGGACTAGCGGGATGAGAGGTGGGACCCAGTACTTC. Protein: CASSGTSGMRGGTQYF.

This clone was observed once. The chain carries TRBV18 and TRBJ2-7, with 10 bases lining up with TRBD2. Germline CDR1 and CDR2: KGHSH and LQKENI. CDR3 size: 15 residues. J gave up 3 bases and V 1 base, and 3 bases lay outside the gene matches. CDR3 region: CASSPQASGSYEQYF. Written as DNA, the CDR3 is TGTGCCAGCTCACCACAGGCTAGCGGGAGCTACGAGCAGTACTTC.

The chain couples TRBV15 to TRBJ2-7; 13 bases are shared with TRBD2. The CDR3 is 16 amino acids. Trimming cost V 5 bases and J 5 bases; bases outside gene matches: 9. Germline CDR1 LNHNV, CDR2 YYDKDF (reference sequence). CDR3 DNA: TGTGCCACCAGCCAAGCTAGGACTAGCGGGAGTAACGAGCAGTACTTC. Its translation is CATSQARTSGSNEQYF.